Sequencing of this T cell receptor beta chain was carried out in a study of cytomegalovirus exposure and HLA in healthy donors. Researchers ran the PCR with 60 Vbeta and 13 Jbeta primers. The assay was immunoSEQ multiplex PCR, and TCRdb's table has in-frame clones only and misses some. The sample includes 150,000 to 200,000 clones, approximately 65% of them seen just once. The CDR3 has 15 residues. The germline V gene encodes CDR1 MNHEY and CDR2 SMNVEV (reference sequence). The V and J ends lost 1 base and 10 bases, in that order; junction bases with no gene match: 7. Overall study results and limits: The authors later linked a missense DCLRE1C variant to TCR beta V- and J-gene trimming.

This clone has a handful of counts. Its antigen is as yet unknown. The TCR originated in a middle-aged man in good health and CMV-seronegative. Sequenced sample: PBMCs. The V call is TRBV27, the J call TRBJ2-1, with 10 bases lining up with TRBD2. The CDR3 spells CASSLWASGRNEQFF. In nucleotides, the CDR3 is TGTGCCAGCAGTTTATGGGCTAGCGGGAGAAACGAGCAGTTCTTC.